This passage covers 29 T cell receptor beta chains from one sample sequenced in a study of early T cells in non-severe SARS-CoV-2 infection. TCRdb fed the 5' RACE reads into MiXCR, producing one record per CDR3 protein. The sample consists of over 50,000 distinct CDR3 sequences, over 9.5% of them appearing once. Sequencing was carried out using whole blood. Receptors were obtained from an adult who was a healthcare worker with PCR-confirmed SARS-CoV-2 infection or an uninfected control (not recorded which).

This clonotype has ten or more counts. This sequence joins TRBV3-1 and TRBJ2-3, with D possibly TRBD2 on 7 matching bases. There are 15 residues in the CDR3. Deletions cut 5 bases from V and 2 bases from J, with 14 bases between. Germline V gene lookup returns CDR1 LGHDT and CDR2 YNNKEL (reference sequence). CDR3 sequence: CASSSGAGVTDTQYF. The CDR3, as DNA: TGTGCCAGCAGCTCGGGGGCGGGGGTCACAGATACGCAGTATTTT.

This clonotype was seen at least ten times. The chain's CDR3 is CASSLGQGAYEQYF. The CDR3, as DNA: TGTGCCAGCAGCCTGGGACAGGGGGCGTACGAGCAGTACTTC. The chain joins TRBV28 to TRBJ2-7; 12 nucleotides align to TRBD1. The ends lost 6 bases at V and 4 bases at J; junction bases unmatched: 4. Germline values: CDR1 MDHEN, CDR2 SYDVKM. This CDR3 contains 14 residues.

The chain carries TRBV2 and TRBJ2-1, with a weak D call TRBD2 (6 bases). Looked up from germline, CDR1 is SNHLY and CDR2 is FYNNEI. This CDR3 contains 17 residues. V lost 6 bases, J lost 7 bases, and 25 bases lay in between. The CDR3 coding sequence is TGTGCCAGCAGGGTCCAGGGTCCGGGAGCCGCTTGGAATGAGCAGTTCTTC. Its translation is CASRVQGPGAAWNEQFF.

This clonotype was seen at least ten times. The rearrangement links TRBV3-1 to TRBJ1-5, with D possibly matching TRBD1 (6 bases). Germline CDR1 and CDR2: LGHDT and YNNKEL (reference sequence). V dropped 3 bases and J dropped 1 base, with 10 bases sitting between them. The CDR3 sequence is 15 residues long. The CDR3 reads CASSQGDISNQPQHF. The CDR3 nucleotides are TGTGCCAGCAGCCAGGGGGACATCAGCAATCAGCCCCAGCATTTT.

This clonotype was detected many times. The rearrangement links TRBV11-2 to TRBJ2-1; TRBD2 matches at 10 bases. Trimming at V came to 2 bases and at J to 10 bases, leaving 14 bases not matched to a gene. Germline lookup yields CDR1 SGHAT and CDR2 FQNNGV. The CDR3 loop spans 17 amino acids. CDR3 in amino acids: CASSLQPWASGGSEQFF. The CDR3 region has the DNA TGTGCCAGCAGCTTACAACCTTGGGCTAGCGGGGGAAGCGAGCAGTTCTTC.

This clonotype came up many times. The chain couples TRBV4-1 to TRBJ2-1, with D uncertain. CDR1 and CDR2 from the germline V gene are MGHRA and YSYEKL. The CDR3 has 15 residues. V dropped 0 bases and J dropped 2 bases, with 8 bases sitting between them. CDR3 in amino acids: CASSQDGVTYNEQFF. CDR3 nucleotide sequence: TGCGCCAGCAGCCAAGATGGGGTTACCTACAATGAGCAGTTCTTC.

This clonotype was detected ten times or more. The chain links TRBV28 to TRBJ2-7; possibly TRBD1 for D (6 bases). The ends were cut back, 7 bases at V and 0 bases at J, with 13 bases in the middle. The CDR3 spans 14 residues. Looked up from germline, CDR1 is MDHEN and CDR2 is SYDVKM. In DNA, the CDR3 is TGTGCCAGCAAAACCGGGACACCCTCCTACGAGCAGTACTTC. This translates into CASKTGTPSYEQYF.

There are many counts of this clonotype. The chain joins TRBV19 to TRBJ2-1, with D possibly matching TRBD2 (6 bases). The CDR3 is made up of 17 amino acids. The V gene's germline CDR1 is LNHDA and CDR2 SQIVND (reference sequence). Trimming removed 1 base at V and 4 bases at J, with 17 bases between. CDR3 nucleotide sequence: TGTGCCAGTAGTATAGCCCTCTGGCGGGAAGGTTACAATGAGCAGTTCTTC. It specifies CASSIALWREGYNEQFF.

The genes are TRBV27 and TRBJ2-7; 9 nucleotides match TRBD1. J was trimmed by 6 bases and V by 6 bases; bases with no gene match: 9. Germline V gene data show CDR1 as MNHEY and CDR2 as SMNVEV (reference sequence). The CDR3 covers 14 residues. In nucleotides, the CDR3 is TGTGCCAGCAGCAGTGGACAGGGGAGGAGCGAGCAGTACTTC. Translated: CASSSGQGRSEQYF.

This clonotype was counted only a few times. J is TRBJ2-3 and V is TRBV29-1, with a tentative D call TRBD1 (6 bases). The CDR3 sequence is 13 residues long. Trimming cost V 6 bases and J 2 bases, with 12 bases left between them. The germline V gene encodes CDR1 SQVTM and CDR2 ANQGSEA. This CDR3 is CSVGDISTDTQYF. The CDR3 DNA is TGCAGCGTCGGGGACATTTCCACAGATACGCAGTATTTT.

The sample holds a few counts of this clonotype. V is TRBV6-1 and J is TRBJ2-2; D ambiguous. This CDR3 is 13 amino acids long. Looked up from germline, CDR1 is MNHNS and CDR2 is SASEGT. Trimming left V 8 bases short and J 0 bases short, with 7 bases between. Here the CDR3 DNA reads TGTGCCAGCCCCGTGGCGAACACCGGGGAGCTGTTTTTT. Amino acids: CASPVANTGELFF.

This clonotype has ten or more counts. V usage is TRBV5-1 and J usage is TRBJ2-3, with D unclear. Germline values: CDR1 SGHRS, CDR2 YFSETQ. Trimming removed 3 bases at V and 6 bases at J, with 14 bases between. CDR3 length: 14 residues. The DNA of the CDR3 is TGCGCCAGCAGCTCCTACGTCCCCACGGATACGCAGTATTTT. This translates into CASSSYVPTDTQYF.

This clonotype was recorded at least ten times. The J gene is TRBJ2-2, the V gene TRBV29-1; possibly TRBD1 for D (5 bases). The CDR3 spans 15 residues. Germline CDR1 and CDR2: SQVTM and ANQGSEA. V lost 6 bases and J lost 1, with 15 bases in between. This chain's CDR3 is CSVAVWGVNTGELFF. Here the CDR3 DNA reads TGCAGCGTCGCCGTATGGGGCGTGAACACCGGGGAGCTGTTTTTT.

The chain uses TRBV20-1 and TRBJ2-6; D remains unclear. This CDR3 has 16 residues. The germline V gene encodes CDR1 DFQATT and CDR2 SNEGSKA (reference sequence). With 3 bases removed from V and 0 bases from J, the gap between germline ends came to 12 bases. The CDR3 nucleotides read TGCAGTGCTAGCGTAGGCCCATACTCTGGGGCCAACGTCCTGACTTTC. Encoded protein: CSASVGPYSGANVLTF.

This clonotype has at least ten counts. This chain connects TRBV20-1 to TRBJ2-5; 8 bases are shared with TRBD2. Trimming removed 5 bases from V and 2 bases from J; junction bases left unmatched: 16. The CDR3 is 17 amino acids. Germline V gives CDR1 DFQATT, CDR2 SNEGSKA (reference sequence). DNA for the CDR3: TGCAGTGCTCCCGGACTAGCAGGGGTCAGCGGACAAGAGACCCAGTACTTC. The encoded protein is CSAPGLAGVSGQETQYF.

This clonotype was observed many times. The CDR3 sequence is CASSVISPRQGISANYGYTF. The CDR3 coding sequence is TGTGCCAGCAGTGTTATTTCCCCTCGACAGGGGATCTCAGCTAACTATGGCTACACCTTC. The V call is TRBV2, the J call TRBJ1-2, with 8 bases that match TRBD1. The CDR3 length is 20 residues. V was clipped by 4 bases and J by 0 bases; unmatched bases: 19. Germline V gives CDR1 SNHLY, CDR2 FYNNEI.

A few counts support this clonotype. This chain connects TRBV7-2 to TRBJ2-7; weak D call: TRBD1 (6 bases). Germline V CDR1 and CDR2: SGHTA, FQGNSA. Trimming left V 5 bases short and J 4 bases short, with 12 bases between. The CDR3 length is 13 residues. The DNA of the CDR3 is TGTGCCAGCAGCCAGGAACAGGGATACGAGCAGTACTTC. Translating gives CASSQEQGYEQYF.

This clonotype was counted many times. The V and J genes are TRBV6-5 and TRBJ2-7, with D perhaps TRBD1 (6 bases). Germline V gene lookup returns CDR1 MNHEY and CDR2 SVGAGI. V gave up 9 bases and J gave up 0 bases, with 15 bases separating them. The CDR3 length is 14 residues. This CDR3 reads CASRRTVSSYEQYF. CDR3 nucleotides: TGTGCCAGTCGAAGGACAGTCAGCTCCTACGAGCAGTACTTC.

At least ten counts were recorded for this clonotype. The chain recombines TRBV19 with TRBJ2-3; 7 nucleotides match TRBD1. Germline-derived CDR1 and CDR2 are LNHDA and SQIVND (reference sequence). This CDR3 comprises 13 residues. With 7 bases clipped from V and 6 bases from J, the junction kept 7 bases outside the gene matches. As DNA, the CDR3 is TGTGCCAGTAACAGGGGACCCGCGGATACGCAGTATTTT. Its translation is CASNRGPADTQYF.

This chain links TRBV20-1 with TRBJ1-1, with TRBD1 matching 8 bases. This CDR3 has 12 residues. Per germline, CDR1 DFQATT and CDR2 SNEGSKA (reference sequence). V dropped 6 bases and J dropped 5; count of bases not matched to a gene: 5. This CDR3 reads CSALRGLTEAFF. CDR3 DNA: TGCAGTGCCCTCAGGGGGCTAACTGAAGCTTTCTTT.

This clonotype has ten or more counts. This chain joins TRBV6-2 or TRBV6-3 and TRBJ1-1; TRBD1 might be the D (6 bases). V was pared by 8 bases and J by 8 bases, with 12 bases between. This CDR3 is built from 11 residues. The germline gives CDR1 MNHEY, CDR2 SVGEGT. The CDR3: CASWTDREAFF. The CDR3 nucleotides are TGTGCCAGCTGGACAGACAGAGAAGCTTTCTTT.

This clonotype was observed a few times. The chain is built from TRBV29-1 and TRBJ2-5; no clear D. V dropped 3 bases and J dropped 4 bases, with 3 bases sitting between them. Germline V gene sequence: CDR1 SQVTM, CDR2 ANQGSEA. The CDR3 spans 10 residues. CDR3 in DNA: TGCAGCGTTGAGGCAGAGACCCAGTACTTC. Its translation: CSVEAETQYF. The whole variable domain, remainder taken from reference TRBV29-1 and TRBJ2-5, is SAVISQKPSRDICQRGTSLTIQCQVDSQVTMMFWYRQQPGQSLTLIATANQGSEATYESGFVIDKFPISRPNLTFSTLTVSNMSPEDSSIYLCSVEAETQYFGPGTRLLVL.

This sequence joins TRBV6-5 and TRBJ2-2; TRBD2 aligns across 13 bases. V gave up 6 bases and J gave up 0 bases; unmatched junction bases: 4. Germline loops: CDR1 MNHEY, CDR2 SVGAGI. The CDR3 covers 17 residues. CDR3 protein: CASRTLAGGSNTGELFF. The CDR3 coding sequence is TGTGCCAGCAGAACACTAGCGGGGGGGTCGAACACCGGGGAGCTGTTTTTT.

At least ten counts were recorded for this clonotype. This chain connects TRBV20-1 to TRBJ1-1, with D possibly matching TRBD1 (5 bases). V was pared by 3 bases and J by 7 bases, with 18 bases between. The CDR3 has 14 amino acids. The germline V gene encodes CDR1 DFQATT and CDR2 SNEGSKA (reference sequence). The CDR3 DNA reads TGCAGTGCTAGCTTCTCCGGGGGAACCGGTGAAGCTTTCTTT. It translates to CSASFSGGTGEAFF.

The chain uses TRBV11-2 and TRBJ2-1, with TRBD2 matching 16 bases. After removal of 3 bases from V and 7 bases from J, the junction contained 0 bases not matched to a gene. The CDR3 has 15 residues. CDR1 is SGHAT, CDR2 FQNNGV, per germline. In DNA, the CDR3 is TGTGCCAGCAGCTTGGGACTAGCGGGAGGGAATGAGCAGTTCTTC. The encoded protein is CASSLGLAGGNEQFF.

The table lists this clonotype with many counts. J is TRBJ1-6 and V is TRBV5-1; the D is unclear. The CDR3 consists of 13 residues. V was pared by 0 bases and J by 9 bases, with 7 bases between. The germline gives CDR1 SGHRS, CDR2 YFSETQ. The CDR3: CASSLAGVSPLHF. DNA for the CDR3: TGCGCCAGCAGCTTGGCCGGGGTTTCACCCCTCCACTTT.

CDR3 region: CASSSERGATLEQFF. The CDR3 region has the DNA TGTGCCAGCAGCAGTGAGCGGGGGGCTACCCTTGAGCAGTTCTTC. The chain joins TRBV9 to TRBJ2-1; 9 bases align to TRBD2. Trimming cost V 4 bases and J 9 bases; bases outside gene matches: 11. The CDR3 is 15 amino acids. Looked up from germline, CDR1 is SGDLS and CDR2 is YYNGEE. Complete variable domain (other parts from reference TRBV9 and TRBJ2-1): DSGVTQTPKHLITATGQRVTLRCSPRSGDLSVYWYQQSLDQGLQFLIQYYNGEERAKGNILERFSAQQFPDLHSELNLSSLELGDSALYFCASSSERGATLEQFFGPGTRLTVL.

This clonotype appeared many times. V is TRBV25-1 and J is TRBJ1-3; D unclear. The V end was cut by 9 bases, the J end by 0 bases, with 9 bases between. CDR1 and CDR2 from the germline V gene are MGHDK and SYGVNS. The CDR3 is made up of 13 amino acids. DNA for the CDR3: TGTGCCAGTATGACCGGCTCTGGAAACACCATATATTTT. Translation: CASMTGSGNTIYF.

The V call is TRBV6-1, the J call TRBJ1-1, with D perhaps matching TRBD1 (5 bases). CDR1 is MNHNS and CDR2 is SASEGT in the germline V gene. CDR3 length: 13 residues. Trimming took off 6 bases at V and 0 bases at J, with 8 bases between the two ends. The CDR3 protein is CASRGGVNTEAFF. For the CDR3, the DNA is TGTGCCAGCAGGGGAGGGGTGAACACTGAAGCTTTCTTT.